The sequence of this T cell receptor (beta chain) was determined in a study of control samples from healthy donors and cancer patients. Germline-derived CDR1 and CDR2 are SNHLY and FYNNEI. V was pared by 7 bases and J by 4 bases, with 11 bases of the junction left unmatched. CDR3 length: 15 amino acids. Measured with immunoSEQ multiplex PCR; TCRdb has only the in-frame clones, and not every one. Found here are just over 150,000 clones, 85% to 95% of them singletons; the top ten hold roughly 8.4%. The chain combines TRBV2 with TRBJ1-1, with 8 bases identical to TRBD1. Sequenced: blood. This sequence was found in a woman aged 40 to 49 in good health. The CDR3 DNA reads TGTGCCAGCACCCCCTTAGCAGGGGGCGGCACTGAAGCTTTCTTT. Translated: CASTPLAGGGTEAFF.